The TCR beta chain under discussion was sequenced for a study of cytomegalovirus exposure and HLA in healthy donors. Study-wide results and caveats: Cytomegalovirus status was reportedly diagnosed by the classifier with high sensitivity and specificity.

Germline V lookup: CDR1 SGHTA, CDR2 FQGTGA. This CDR3 has 15 amino acids. The ends were cut back, 4 bases at V and 0 bases at J, with 12 bases in the middle. PCR primers comprised 60 Vbeta and 13 Jbeta primers. TCRdb's copy holds only in-frame clones and misses some; the assay was immunoSEQ multiplex PCR. The table has under 250,000 clones, roughly 85% seen once. Worth noting for this clone: As yet, its antigen is unknown.

This clonotype originated in a woman aged 45-60 years in good health and CMV-seronegative. Material: PBMCs. This sequence joins TRBV7-3 and TRBJ1-1; a possible D gene is TRBD1 (6 bases). CDR3 in amino acids: CASSSATGVNTEAFF. CDR3 nucleotides: TGTGCCAGCAGCTCCGCGACAGGAGTGAACACTGAAGCTTTCTTT.